The rows below give T cell receptor beta chains drawn from one sample of a study of cytomegalovirus exposure and HLA in healthy donors. The assay was immunoSEQ multiplex PCR, and TCRdb's table has in-frame clones only and misses some. Of 160,000 or so clones detected, about 72% appear once; the ten largest clones hold over 1.1%. Material: PBMCs. The receptors here all came from a male donor in good health and CMV-seronegative. Each CDR3 is given with its conserved first and last residue. D genes are given only for firm matches. A row's size may be missing; if present it is once, few, many or a size class.

D,V,size,J,DNA,CDR3
TRBD2,TRBV6-1,.,TRBJ2-3,TGTGCCAGCATCGACCGGGGGGGCCTCGCAGATACGCAGTATTTT,CASIDRGGLADTQYF
.,TRBV4-2,.,TRBJ2-3,TGTGCCAGCAGCCAAGTTCCTGGTCAGTCAAGCACAGATACGCAGTATTTT,CASSQVPGQSSTDTQYF
.,TRBV7-2,.,TRBJ1-3,TGTGCCAGCAGCTTAGTGGGACTCTCTGGAAACACCATATATTTT,CASSLVGLSGNTIYF
TRBD1,TRBV29-1,.,TRBJ2-7,TGCAGCGCTCAGGGACAGGGGGGGGCCGAGCAGTACTTC,CSAQGQGGAEQYF
.,TRBV9,few,TRBJ2-5,TGTGCCAGCAGCGTAGACAGGGTTGAAGAGACCCAGTACTTC,CASSVDRVEETQYF
.,TRBV30,few,TRBJ1-2,TGTGCCTGGAGTGGGGTGGGCGGCTACACCTTC,CAWSGVGGYTF
TRBD1,TRBV11-1,.,TRBJ2-7,TGTGCCAGCAGCTCCCGGGACAGGGCAAAGGACTACGAGCAGTACTTC,CASSSRDRAKDYEQYF
TRBD2,TRBV19,.,TRBJ2-7,TGTGCCACCTCGACTAGCACCGGCTCCTACGAGCAGTACTTC,CATSTSTGSYEQYF
.,TRBV5-8,.,TRBJ2-6,TGTGCCAGCAGCTTGTATTCGGGGTTTGGGGCCAACGTCCTGACTTTC,CASSLYSGFGANVLTF
.,TRBV9,.,TRBJ2-3,TGTGCCAGCAGCGTAAAATCTAACGGAGGGGCGAACACAGATACGCAGTATTTT,CASSVKSNGGANTDTQYF
.,TRBV7-2,.,TRBJ1-5,TGTGCCAGCAGCTTATACGGGACAAGAGATCAGCCCCAGCATTTT,CASSLYGTRDQPQHF
.,TRBV5-4,.,TRBJ1-2,TGTGCCAGCAGCTTGGGGGGCAATGATCTGGGCTACACCTTC,CASSLGGNDLGYTF
.,TRBV7-9,.,TRBJ1-1,TGTTCCAGCAGCCAACAACAGGGGAACACTGAAGCTTTCTTT,CSSSQQQGNTEAFF
TRBD2,TRBV7-8,.,TRBJ2-3,TGTGCCAGCAGCTCTGGACTAGCGGGGTTCTCAGATACGCAGTATTTT,CASSSGLAGFSDTQYF
.,TRBV5-5,.,TRBJ2-5,TGTGCCAGCAGCTTTGGCAGGGGTCGAGAGACCCAGTACTTC,CASSFGRGRETQYF
.,TRBV2,.,TRBJ2-7,TGTGCCAGCAGTCAGTCCGGGGGATTTAACTACGAGCAGTACTTC,CASSQSGGFNYEQYF
.,TRBV5-1,few,TRBJ2-1,TGCGCCAGCAGCTTGGGGCCCCCTTACAATGAGCAGTTCTTC,CASSLGPPYNEQFF